The 20 T cell receptor beta chains below were found in one sample sequenced in a study of T cell responses to AZD1222 COVID-19 vaccine (dated by TCRdb to about 2021). Receptors were amplified or captured by the immunoSEQ multiplex PCR assay. TCRdb's version of the immuneACCESS table is confined to in-frame rearrangements and falls short of the full clone set. An unresolved V gene accounts for under half of the shortfall where checked; the remainder is of unknown origin. The table for this sample lists over 150,000 clones; roughly nine tenths of them were counted only once. The leading ten clones occupy 3.1% of the sample. The time point label here, explained by the study, means: baseline before first vaccination. The sequencing here drew on peripheral blood, taken on day 0 of AZD1222 vaccination. The source is an adult in good health.

The chain is built from TRBV7-9 and TRBJ1-3; no definite D call. Germline V gene data show CDR1 as SEHNR and CDR2 as FQNEAQ (reference sequence). The CDR3 totals 15 residues. V was cut by 5 bases and J by 2 bases, with 13 bases left in between. The CDR3 region is CASSMGSQTGNTIYF. In DNA form, the CDR3 reads TGTGCCAGCAGCATGGGGTCTCAGACTGGAAACACCATATATTTT.

This clone was observed a handful of times. Other DNA sequences in the sample encode the same CDR3. The V gene is TRBV6-5, the J gene TRBJ1-1, with no clear D. The CDR3 totals 14 residues. Germline V gives CDR1 MNHEY, CDR2 SVGAGI. V dropped 2 bases and J dropped 4 bases, with 11 bases sitting between them. Here the CDR3 DNA reads TGTGCCAGCAGTTACGCAGGACGTGTCACTGAAGCTTTCTTT. Translated, it gives CASSYAGRVTEAFF.

This sequence joins TRBV4-3 and TRBJ2-7; tentatively, D is TRBD1 (6 bases). Deletions cut 0 bases from V and 3 bases from J, with 9 bases between. CDR3 length: 14 amino acids. Germline V gene data show CDR1 as LGHNA and CDR2 as YSLEER. The CDR3 reads CASSQDTGIYEQYF. As DNA, the CDR3 is TGCGCCAGCAGCCAAGATACAGGGATCTACGAGCAGTACTTC.

The genes are TRBV5-1 and TRBJ2-6, with D unresolved. V lost 4 bases to trimming and J lost 2 bases, with 10 bases between them. Germline V gene sequence: CDR1 SGHRS, CDR2 YFSETQ. The CDR3 runs to 15 residues. The CDR3 nucleotides are TGCGCCAGCAGCCACCAGCCGGCTGGGGCCAACGTCCTGACTTTC. It encodes CASSHQPAGANVLTF. Full variable domain (outside the CDR3, taken from reference TRBV5-1 and TRBJ2-6): KAGVTQTPRYLIKTRGQQVTLSCSPISGHRSVSWYQQTPGQGLQFLFEYFSETQRNKGNFPGRFSGRQFSNSRSEMNVSTLELGDSALYLCASSHQPAGANVLTFGAGSRLTVL.

This clone was observed once. The rearrangement joins TRBV5-1 to TRBJ2-7; D may be TRBD1 (5 bases). This CDR3 is 13 amino acids long. Germline CDR1 and CDR2: SGHRS and YFSETQ. V lost 7 bases and J 0 bases, leaving 11 bases between the germline ends. DNA for the CDR3: TGCGCCAGCTCGATCCAGGGCTCCTACGAGCAGTACTTC. The encoded protein is CASSIQGSYEQYF.

The chain employs TRBV27 and TRBJ2-1, with 12 bases aligning to TRBD2. The germline gives CDR1 MNHEY, CDR2 SMNVEV (reference sequence). CDR3 length: 15 amino acids. With 6 bases clipped from V and 4 bases from J, the junction kept 4 bases outside the gene matches. The chain's CDR3 is CASRRTSGGYNEQFF. The CDR3 bases are TGTGCCAGCAGACGCACTAGCGGGGGGTACAATGAGCAGTTCTTC.

This chain joins TRBV9 and TRBJ1-6; no clear D. This CDR3 has 14 amino acids. CDR1 SGDLS and CDR2 YYNGEE come from the germline V gene. V was cut by 4 bases and J by 4 bases, with 9 bases left in between. CDR3 loop: CASSPSGYNSPLHF. DNA for the CDR3: TGTGCCAGCAGCCCGTCCGGGTATAATTCACCCCTCCACTTT.

The chain joins TRBV6-6 to TRBJ1-1; TRBD1 matches 9 bases. The CDR3 covers 17 residues. V dropped 5 bases and J dropped 1; count of bases not matched to a gene: 11. From germline, CDR1 is MNHNY and CDR2 SVGAGI (reference sequence). The CDR3 sequence is CASSPRTGAVGNTEAFF. In DNA, the CDR3 is TGTGCCAGCAGTCCCAGGACAGGGGCGGTGGGGAACACTGAAGCTTTCTTT.

The V call is TRBV10-2, the J call TRBJ2-5; D might be TRBD1 (5 bases). The V end lost 4 bases, the J end lost 5 bases, and 11 bases lay between the germline ends. CDR3 size: 13 residues. Germline CDR1 and CDR2: WSHSY and SAAADI. The CDR3 is CASSVQVRETQYF. In nucleotides, the CDR3 is TGCGCCAGCAGTGTACAGGTTCGGGAGACCCAGTACTTC.

This chain connects TRBV2 to TRBJ1-1; 7 bases are shared with TRBD1. The germline V gene has CDR1 SNHLY and CDR2 FYNNEI. CDR3 length equals 16 residues. V shed 6 bases and J 4 bases; nucleotides not matched to a gene: 14. CDR3 residues: CASRRQGALLITEAFF. In nucleotides, the CDR3 is TGTGCCAGCAGAAGACAGGGTGCGCTCCTGATCACTGAAGCTTTCTTT.

The rearrangement uses TRBV18 and TRBJ1-6; 11 bases line up with TRBD1. The V and J ends lost 3 bases and 7 bases, in that order; junction bases with no gene match: 2. This CDR3 comprises 15 residues. From germline, CDR1 is KGHSH and CDR2 LQKENI. The CDR3 reads CASSPGQGDNSPLHF. The CDR3 DNA sequence: TGTGCCAGCTCACCGGGACAGGGGGACAATTCACCCCTCCACTTT.

The gene calls are TRBV5-1 and TRBJ1-1; 8 bases map to TRBD1. Germline CDR1 SGHRS, CDR2 YFSETQ. The CDR3 totals 14 residues. V was pared by 4 bases and J by 1 base, with 3 bases of the junction left unmatched. Written as DNA, the CDR3 is TGCGCCAGCAGCACGGACAGGGCGAACACTGAAGCTTTCTTT. Its protein is CASSTDRANTEAFF.

The chain employs TRBV29-1 and TRBJ2-7; D not resolved. V gave up 4 bases and J gave up 6 bases, with 7 bases separating them. This CDR3 comprises 10 residues. Germline V gives CDR1 SQVTM, CDR2 ANQGSEA. The CDR3 sequence: CSVGVREQYF. DNA for the CDR3: TGCAGCGTTGGTGTACGCGAGCAGTACTTC.

The rearrangement joins TRBV4-1 to TRBJ1-2; 7 bases agree with TRBD1. CDR1 and CDR2 (germline): MGHRA, YSYEKL. J lost 4 bases, V lost 0 bases, and 5 bases had no gene match. The CDR3 spans 15 residues. The DNA for the CDR3 is TGCGCCAGCAGCCAAGATCCCGACAGGGCCTATGGCTACACCTTC. It codes for CASSQDPDRAYGYTF.

The chain recombines TRBV14 with TRBJ2-7, with D maybe TRBD1 (6 bases). Trimming left V 3 bases short and J 1 base short, with 13 bases between. Germline CDR1 reads SGHDN; CDR2 reads FVKESK. The CDR3 length is 15 residues. The CDR3 sequence is CASSHHDRFSYEQYF. The DNA of the CDR3 is TGTGCCAGCAGCCACCACGACAGGTTTTCCTACGAGCAGTACTTC.

The gene calls are TRBV6-5 and TRBJ1-2, with D perhaps matching TRBD1 (6 bases). The CDR3 sequence is 13 residues long. The germline CDR1 and CDR2 sequences are MNHEY and SVGAGI. The V gene lost 8 bases and the J gene lost 7 bases, with 17 bases spanning the gap. CDR3 bases: TGTGCCAGCGGCCCATCGGGGGCGGTTGGCTACACCTTC. Translated: CASGPSGAVGYTF.

This chain uses TRBV7-2 with TRBJ1-3; 8 bases fit TRBD1. The CDR3 spans 17 residues. J gave up 0 bases and V 2 bases, and 6 bases lay outside the gene matches. The germline V gene encodes CDR1 SGHTA and CDR2 FQGNSA. The CDR3 protein is CASSLQGARGSGNTIYF. CDR3 sequence (DNA): TGTGCCAGCAGCTTACAGGGGGCGCGGGGCTCTGGAAACACCATATATTTT.

V gene TRBV29-1 combines with J gene TRBJ1-2, with no clear D. V was trimmed by 2 bases and J by 7 bases, leaving 8 bases between them. There are 11 residues in the CDR3. Germline assignment: CDR1 SQVTM and CDR2 ANQGSEA. CDR3 nucleotide sequence: TGCAGCGTTGAATTGGTGGGTGGCTACACCTTC. Amino acids: CSVELVGGYTF.

V and J are TRBV10-2 and TRBJ2-1, with 8 bases aligning to TRBD2. The CDR3 length is 15 residues. Per germline, CDR1 WSHSY and CDR2 SAAADI. V trimming: 6 bases; J trimming: 5 bases; junction bases outside the gene matches: 9. The CDR3 region is CASRGRSGGHNEQFF. DNA of the CDR3: TGCGCCAGCAGAGGAAGAAGCGGGGGCCACAATGAGCAGTTCTTC.

The J gene is TRBJ1-1, the V gene TRBV6-5; D may be TRBD1 (6 bases). The CDR3 has 14 residues. Per the germline V gene, CDR1 is MNHEY and CDR2 is SVGAGI. V was clipped by 6 bases and J by 8 bases, with 19 bases between them. CDR3 sequence (DNA): TGTGCCAGCAGAACCCAGGGTACAGGGCGCGAAGCTTTCTTT. Its protein is CASRTQGTGREAFF.